A single sample gave rise to the 23 T cell receptor beta chains below, sequenced in a study of identical twins. MiXCR, run by TCRdb on the 5' RACE reads, gives a single entry per CDR3 protein. The repertoire holds under 800,000 distinct CDR3 sequences, with 20% to 25% as singletons. This sample was shared with a second study, whose subject was T cells expressing NK-cell markers.

Sequencing was done on a sample of PBMCs. The receptor source for this set is a woman between 18 and 30 years old in good health.

This clonotype has just a few counts. The CDR3 sequence: CASSLEQGGPLSDVLTF. CDR3 DNA: TGCGCCAGCAGCTTGGAACAGGGAGGGCCCTTAAGCGACGTCCTGACTTTC. V gene TRBV5-1 combines with J gene TRBJ2-6, with D perhaps TRBD2 (7 bases). V was trimmed by 0 bases and J by 11 bases, leaving 21 bases between them. Germline CDR1 and CDR2: SGHRS and YFSETQ. The CDR3 is 17 amino acids.

This clonotype was found many times. The gene calls are TRBV12-3 or TRBV12-4 and TRBJ1-1; TRBD1 agrees at 8 bases. This CDR3 spans 13 amino acids. V was clipped by 5 bases and J by 4 bases; unmatched bases: 3. The CDR3 loop reads CASSGTGGTEAFF. The CDR3 DNA sequence: TGTGCCAGCAGTGGAACAGGGGGCACTGAAGCTTTCTTT.

The J gene is TRBJ2-1, the V gene TRBV3-1, with a tentative D call TRBD2 (6 bases). CDR3 length: 15 amino acids. The germline gives CDR1 LGHDT, CDR2 YNNKEL (reference sequence). Trimming took 7 bases from V and 0 from J, leaving 13 bases between them. CDR3 amino acids: CASTRIGSSYNEQFF. In nucleotides, the CDR3 is TGTGCCAGCACCAGGATCGGGAGCTCCTACAATGAGCAGTTCTTC.

V and J are TRBV29-1 and TRBJ1-1; weak D call: TRBD1 (6 bases). The V gene lost 5 bases and the J gene lost 4 bases, with 14 bases spanning the gap. Germline CDR1 is SQVTM and CDR2 is ANQGSEA. The CDR3 contains 13 residues. In DNA, the CDR3 is TGCAGCGTTAATGGGGGGCGTAGCACTGAAGCTTTCTTT. This sequence encodes CSVNGGRSTEAFF.

The genes are TRBV5-1 and TRBJ2-1; either TRBD1 or TRBD2 may fit D (5 bases each). Germline assignment: CDR1 SGHRS and CDR2 YFSETQ. Trimming cost V 5 bases and J 2 bases, with 17 bases left between them. The CDR3 runs 16 residues. CDR3 in DNA: TGCGCCAGCAGTTTCCTACCGGGACCTACCTACAATGAGCAGTTCTTC. Translated, it gives CASSFLPGPTYNEQFF.

The chain links TRBV7-2 to TRBJ2-1; no reliable D call. Germline V gives CDR1 SGHTA, CDR2 FQGNSA. The V end was cut by 1 base, the J end by 9 bases, with 13 bases between. The CDR3 runs 14 residues. The CDR3 DNA sequence: TGTGCCAGCAGCTTAGTAGGTTTAGGCGGTGAGCAGTTCTTC. Amino acid sequence: CASSLVGLGGEQFF.

This sequence joins TRBV30 and TRBJ2-2; no definite D call. The V end was cut by 3 bases, the J end by 0 bases, with 5 bases between. The CDR3 is 13 amino acids. The germline V gene encodes CDR1 GTSNPN and CDR2 SVGIG (reference sequence). Here the CDR3 DNA reads TGTGCCTGGAGGCCAACGAACACCGGGGAGCTGTTTTTT. It translates to CAWRPTNTGELFF.

Ten or more counts support this clonotype. The chain links TRBV20-1 to TRBJ1-2; TRBD1 is a possible D gene (6 bases). The CDR3 sequence is 15 residues long. Germline CDR1 DFQATT, CDR2 SNEGSKA (reference sequence). Trimming pared 3 bases from V and 2 bases from J, leaving 16 bases between. The CDR3 loop reads CSARIQGSVNYGYTF. The CDR3 DNA reads TGCAGTGCTAGGATACAGGGCTCCGTCAACTATGGCTACACCTTC.

This chain uses TRBV5-1 with TRBJ2-1; tentative D call: TRBD2 (5 bases). V lost 1 base and J lost 1, with 9 bases in between. The CDR3 runs 15 residues. Germline lookup yields CDR1 SGHRS and CDR2 YFSETQ. CDR3 sequence: CASSLFGESYNEQFF. CDR3 in DNA: TGCGCCAGCAGCTTGTTCGGGGAGTCCTACAATGAGCAGTTCTTC.

A few counts support this clonotype. This chain connects TRBV6-5 to TRBJ2-1; TRBD2 matches 16 bases. V shed 0 bases and J 12 bases; nucleotides not matched to a gene: 11. The CDR3 consists of 18 residues. Germline loops: CDR1 MNHEY, CDR2 SVGAGI. The CDR3 loop is CASSYSKGGGTSGRGQFF. DNA for the CDR3: TGTGCCAGCAGTTACTCGAAAGGTGGAGGGACTAGCGGGAGGGGGCAGTTCTTC.

V is TRBV24-1 and J is TRBJ2-3; D is uncertain. Germline V gene data show CDR1 as KGHDR and CDR2 as SFDVKD. This CDR3 spans 13 amino acids. V was shortened by 0 bases and J by 5 bases, with 5 bases between the two germline ends. The CDR3 DNA reads TGTGCCACCAGTGATTTGATAGGAGATACGCAGTATTTT. This translates into CATSDLIGDTQYF.

The chain carries TRBV29-1 and TRBJ2-7; a possible D gene is TRBD1 (5 bases). CDR1 and CDR2 from the germline V gene are SQVTM and ANQGSEA. V was clipped by 6 bases and J by 2 bases, with 14 bases between them. CDR3 size: 13 residues. CDR3 in amino acids: CSVGQGQPYEQYF. The CDR3, as DNA: TGCAGCGTCGGCCAGGGTCAGCCCTACGAGCAGTACTTC.

The V and J genes are TRBV3-1 and TRBJ2-5, with D possibly matching TRBD2 (5 bases). The CDR3 spans 13 residues. Germline V lookup: CDR1 LGHDT, CDR2 YNNKEL (reference sequence). The V end was cut by 8 bases, the J end by 6 bases, with 16 bases between. CDR3 bases: TGTGCCAGCTATAGCGAAACGTCCCAGACCCAGTACTTC. Its protein product is CASYSETSQTQYF.

This chain uses TRBV20-1 with TRBJ2-7; tentative D call: TRBD1 (6 bases). Deletions cut 6 bases from V and 3 bases from J, with 15 bases between. This CDR3 contains 13 residues. Germline values: CDR1 DFQATT, CDR2 SNEGSKA (reference sequence). In nucleotides, the CDR3 is TGCAGTGCGGGACGACAGGAGATCTACGAGCAGTACTTC. Translated, it gives CSAGRQEIYEQYF.

The genes are TRBV6-5 and TRBJ2-6; D may be TRBD1 (5 bases). Trimming took 0 bases from V and 0 from J, leaving 15 bases between them. Germline lookup yields CDR1 MNHEY and CDR2 SVGAGI. The CDR3 sequence is 19 residues long. CDR3 in amino acids: CASSYSSADQGSGANVLTF. Written as DNA, the CDR3 is TGTGCCAGCAGTTACTCGTCTGCTGACCAGGGCTCTGGGGCCAACGTCCTGACTTTC.

This chain uses TRBV18 with TRBJ2-7; D is perhaps TRBD1 (6 bases). The V gene's germline CDR1 is KGHSH and CDR2 LQKENI. The CDR3 covers 14 residues. With 5 bases removed from V and 3 bases from J, the gap between germline ends came to 14 bases. The DNA of the CDR3 is TGTGCCAGCTCAGGAGAAGTACAGGGCTACGAGCAGTACTTC. Protein product: CASSGEVQGYEQYF.

This clonotype was picked up a small number of times. The V and J genes are TRBV7-6 and TRBJ2-2; 8 bases are shared with TRBD1. Germline V gene lookup returns CDR1 SGHVS and CDR2 FNYEAQ. V shed 2 bases, J shed 1 base, and the junction held 3 bases outside the gene matches. The CDR3 covers 16 residues. The DNA for the CDR3 is TGTGCCAGCAGCTTATGGACAGGGATGAACACCGGGGAGCTGTTTTTT. Protein sequence: CASSLWTGMNTGELFF. Combining the CDR3 with reference TRBV7-6 and TRBJ2-2 gives the whole variable domain GAGVSQSPRYKVTKRGQDVALRCDPISGHVSLYWYRQALGQGPEFLTYFNYEAQQDKSGLPNDRFSAERPEGSISTLTIQRTEQRDSAMYRCASSLWTGMNTGELFFGEGSRLTVL.

This clonotype was seen at least ten times. V and J are TRBV20-1 and TRBJ2-3; D is undetermined. The CDR3 runs to 11 residues. V lost 2 bases to trimming and J lost 3 bases, with 3 bases between them. From germline, CDR1 is DFQATT and CDR2 SNEGSKA (reference sequence). The CDR3 spells CSARRTDTQYF. The CDR3 nucleotides are TGCAGTGCTAGACGAACAGATACGCAGTATTTT.

This clonotype has more than one count but fewer than ten. The chain employs TRBV5-1 and TRBJ2-7, with TRBD2 matching over 12 bases. This CDR3 comprises 16 residues. Germline values: CDR1 SGHRS, CDR2 YFSETQ. Trimming took 7 bases from V and 2 from J; bases not matched to a gene: 10. The CDR3: CASRRVSSGGAYEQYF. CDR3 bases: TGCGCCAGCCGTCGCGTTTCTAGCGGGGGGGCCTACGAGCAGTACTTC.

This clonotype was seen a few times. This chain links TRBV5-6 with TRBJ2-6; D is undetermined. V was pared by 1 base and J by 2 bases, with 10 bases between. Germline values: CDR1 SGHDT, CDR2 YYEEEE. The CDR3 spans 16 residues. CDR3 residues: CASSLMSQTGANVLTF. CDR3 bases: TGTGCCAGCAGCTTGATGTCCCAGACTGGGGCCAACGTCCTGACTTTC.

This clonotype was detected a few times. Mismatch with germline at one junction end may stem from a read error. This chain connects TRBV6-5 to TRBJ2-2; TRBD1 or TRBD2 may be the D gene (6 bases each). Germline values: CDR1 MNHEY, CDR2 SVGAGI. The CDR3 has 16 residues. CDR3 DNA: TGTGCCAGCAGGTACTCAACAGGGACTGACACCGGGGAGCTGTTTTTT. It is translated as CASRYSTGTDTGELFF.

The V call is TRBV4-3, the J call TRBJ2-1; 9 nucleotides match TRBD2. The ends lost 0 bases at V and 10 bases at J; junction bases unmatched: 4. The CDR3 length is 14 residues. Looked up from germline, CDR1 is LGHNA and CDR2 is YSLEER. The CDR3 loop reads CASSQELAGAEQFF. The CDR3 DNA reads as TGCGCCAGCAGCCAAGAATTAGCGGGGGCAGAGCAGTTCTTC.

This sequence joins TRBV20-1 and TRBJ2-5, with D perhaps matching TRBD1 or TRBD2 (6 bases each). From germline, CDR1 is DFQATT and CDR2 SNEGSKA (reference sequence). Trimming cost V 7 bases and J 5 bases, with 11 bases left between them. The CDR3 length is 11 residues. The CDR3 protein is CSELGGETQYF. As DNA, the CDR3 is TGCAGTGAACTAGGGGGGGAGACCCAGTACTTC.